Described below is a single T cell receptor beta chain sequence and its context. Assay: immunoSEQ multiplex PCR; the TCRdb copy retains only in-frame clones and omits some. The data contain fewer than 400,000 clones, approximately 89% of them seen just once; the ten biggest clones take up roughly 1.9%. The data were obtained in a study of blood T cell repertoires in COVID-19. CDR3 size: 14 residues. Trimming at V came to 3 bases and at J to 4 bases, leaving 3 bases not matched to a gene. Germline values: CDR1 LNHDA, CDR2 SQIVND (reference sequence). The sequencing input was peripheral blood. The receptor's source is a woman in her twenties or thirties with COVID-19, enrolled during active disease. V usage is TRBV19 and J usage is TRBJ2-1; 7 bases map to TRBD2. The CDR3 DNA reads TGTGCCAGTAGTATCCCGGGGGGTTACAATGAGCAGTTCTTC. It specifies CASSIPGGYNEQFF. The variable domain in full, completed from reference TRBV19 and TRBJ2-1, reads DGGITQSPKYLFRKEGQNVTLSCEQNLNHDAMYWYRQDPGQGLRLIYYSQIVNDFQKGDIAEGYSVSREKKESFPLTVTSAQKNPTAFYLCASSIPGGYNEQFFGPGTRLTVL.